The source of this TCR beta chain is a study of T cells in Graves' hyperthyroidism and ophthalmopathy. The V end was cut by 4 bases, the J end by 4 bases, with 10 bases between. This CDR3 contains 13 residues. Germline CDR1 reads ENHRY; CDR2 reads SYGVKD. Amplification targeted TCR beta CDR3 regions from RNA transcripts. Initially, a first-round RT-PCR of the TCR CDR3 employed the HTBI primer set. In TCRdb, the multiplex PCR reads were re-called with MiXCR into one record per CDR3 protein. Of over 700,000 distinct CDR3 sequences in the sample, 35% were seen once. The sequenced sample consisted of blood. This rearrangement joins TRBV10-3 to TRBJ2-5; D could derive from TRBD1 or TRBD2 (6 bases each). This TCR came from a middle-aged woman with Graves' hyperthyroidism. This CDR3 reads CAISVRGAETQYF. For the CDR3, the DNA is TGTGCCATCAGTGTAAGGGGGGCAGAGACCCAGTACTTC.